This T cell receptor beta chain comes out of a study of cytomegalovirus exposure and HLA in healthy donors. Study-wide results and limits: Relative to the roughly 700-donor mean, N-insertions were reportedly fewer in an Asian-associated ancestry cluster in a later analysis.

Concerning this clone itself: The antigen is undetermined.

Both 60 Vbeta primers and 13 Jbeta primers went into the PCR. Generated by immunoSEQ multiplex PCR, the TCRdb table keeps only in-frame clones and is missing some. This table holds some 190,000 clones, approximately 86% found once. Germline CDR1 is SEHNR and CDR2 is FQNEAQ (reference sequence). CDR3 length: 17 residues. The V and J ends lost 2 bases and 0 bases respectively, with 14 bases between them. The V call is TRBV7-9, the J call TRBJ1-3, with D possibly matching TRBD1 (6 bases). The TCR sequence derives from a woman between 18 and 29 years old in good health and CMV-seronegative. The material sequenced was PBMCs. Here the CDR3 DNA reads TGTGCCAGCAGCTTATGGGACACCAATCTCTCTGGAAACACCATATATTTT. It translates to CASSLWDTNLSGNTIYF.